This T cell receptor (beta chain) is drawn from a study of beta chain features in type 1 diabetes. Study findings and constraints: Shortening that was moderate but significant affected the TCRB CDR3s of Type 1 diabetes patients in all four CD4+ subsets.

As for this clone: The antigen is undetermined.

V shed 0 bases and J shed 4 bases, with 12 bases lying between them. There are 15 residues in the CDR3. Germline CDR1 and CDR2: SGHRS and YFSETQ. What was sequenced were expressed TCRB transcripts, since all of the isolated RNA had been reverse transcribed. Profiling relied on immunoSEQ multiplex PCR, and the TCRdb table lists in-frame clones only, not all of them. The sample lists under 300,000 clones; under 13% were seen once. V gene TRBV5-1 combines with J gene TRBJ2-3; maybe TRBD1 (5 bases). The specimen was naive CD4+ T cells from blood. The clonotype was recovered from a man aged 25-45 years with type 1 diabetes. The CDR3 DNA is TGCGCCAGCAGCTTGGGACCAGGGTCAGCAGATACGCAGTATTTT. This codes for CASSLGPGSADTQYF.